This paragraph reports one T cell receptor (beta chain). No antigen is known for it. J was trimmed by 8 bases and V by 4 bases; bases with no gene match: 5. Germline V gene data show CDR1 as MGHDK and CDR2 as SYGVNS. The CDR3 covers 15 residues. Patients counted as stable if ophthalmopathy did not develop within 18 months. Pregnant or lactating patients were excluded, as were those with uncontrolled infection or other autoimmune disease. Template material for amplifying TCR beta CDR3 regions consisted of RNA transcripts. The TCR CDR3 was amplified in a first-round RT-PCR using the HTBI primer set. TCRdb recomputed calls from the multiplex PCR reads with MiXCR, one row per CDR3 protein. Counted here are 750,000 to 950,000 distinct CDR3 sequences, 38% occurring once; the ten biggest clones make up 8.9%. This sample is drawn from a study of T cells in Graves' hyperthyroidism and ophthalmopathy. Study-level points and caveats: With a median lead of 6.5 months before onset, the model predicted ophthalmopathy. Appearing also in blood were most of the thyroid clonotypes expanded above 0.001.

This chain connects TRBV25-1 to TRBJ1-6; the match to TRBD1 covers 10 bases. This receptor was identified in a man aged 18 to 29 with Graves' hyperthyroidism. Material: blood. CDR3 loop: CASSAETGGYSPLHF. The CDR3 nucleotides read TGTGCCAGCAGTGCCGAGACAGGGGGCTATTCACCCCTCCACTTT.